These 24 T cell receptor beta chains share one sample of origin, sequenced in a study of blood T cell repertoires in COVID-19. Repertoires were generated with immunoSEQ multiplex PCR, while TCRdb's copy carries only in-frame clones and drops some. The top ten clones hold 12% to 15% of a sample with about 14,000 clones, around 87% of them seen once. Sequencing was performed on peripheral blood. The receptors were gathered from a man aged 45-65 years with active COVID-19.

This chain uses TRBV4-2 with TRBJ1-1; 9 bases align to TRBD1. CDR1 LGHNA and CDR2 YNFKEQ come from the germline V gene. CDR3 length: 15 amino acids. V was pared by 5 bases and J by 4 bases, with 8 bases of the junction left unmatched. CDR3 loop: CASSTRTGVGTEAFF. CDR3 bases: TGTGCCAGCAGCACCCGGACAGGGGTGGGCACTGAAGCTTTCTTT.

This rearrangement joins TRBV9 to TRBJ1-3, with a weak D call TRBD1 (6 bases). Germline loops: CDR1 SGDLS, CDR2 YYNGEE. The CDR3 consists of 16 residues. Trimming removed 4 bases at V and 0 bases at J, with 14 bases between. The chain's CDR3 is CASSPWDTNSGNTIYF. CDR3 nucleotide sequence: TGTGCCAGCAGCCCCTGGGACACCAACTCTGGAAACACCATATATTTT.

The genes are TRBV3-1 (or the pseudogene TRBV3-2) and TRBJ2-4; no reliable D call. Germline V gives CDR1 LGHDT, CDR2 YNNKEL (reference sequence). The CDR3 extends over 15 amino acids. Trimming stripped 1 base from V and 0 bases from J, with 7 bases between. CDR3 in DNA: TGTGCCAGCAGCCAAGTAGCTCTAGCCAAAAACATTCAGTACTTC. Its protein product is CASSQVALAKNIQYF.

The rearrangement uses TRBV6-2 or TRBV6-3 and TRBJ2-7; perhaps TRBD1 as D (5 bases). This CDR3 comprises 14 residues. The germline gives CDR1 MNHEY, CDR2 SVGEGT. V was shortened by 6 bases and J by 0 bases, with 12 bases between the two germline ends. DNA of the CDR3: TGTGCCAGCAGCCTACAAGGGGCCTCCTACGAGCAGTACTTC. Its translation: CASSLQGASYEQYF.

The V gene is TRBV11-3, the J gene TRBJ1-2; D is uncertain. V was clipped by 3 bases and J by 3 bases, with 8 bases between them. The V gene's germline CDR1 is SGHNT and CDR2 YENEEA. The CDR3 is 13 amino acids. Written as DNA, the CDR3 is TGTGCCAGCAGCTTTTCAGACTACTATGGCTACACCTTC. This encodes CASSFSDYYGYTF.

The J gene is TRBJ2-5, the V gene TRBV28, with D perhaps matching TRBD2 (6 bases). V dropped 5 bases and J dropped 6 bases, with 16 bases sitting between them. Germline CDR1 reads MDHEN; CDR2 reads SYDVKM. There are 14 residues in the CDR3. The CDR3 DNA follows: TGTGCCAGCAGTCCCAGGGACTGGGGGAAGACCCAGTACTTC. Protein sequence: CASSPRDWGKTQYF.

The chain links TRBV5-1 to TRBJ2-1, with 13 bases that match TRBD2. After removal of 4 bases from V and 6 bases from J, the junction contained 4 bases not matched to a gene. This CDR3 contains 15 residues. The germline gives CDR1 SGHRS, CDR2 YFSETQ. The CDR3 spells CASSLTSGRANEQFF. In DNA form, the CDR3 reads TGCGCCAGCAGCCTAACTAGCGGGAGGGCCAATGAGCAGTTCTTC.

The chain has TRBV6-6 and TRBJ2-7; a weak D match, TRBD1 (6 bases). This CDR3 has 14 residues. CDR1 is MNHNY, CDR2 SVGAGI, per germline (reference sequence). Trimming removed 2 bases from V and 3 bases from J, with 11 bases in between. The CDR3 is CASSYPGTIYEQYF. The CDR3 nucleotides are TGTGCCAGCAGTTACCCCGGGACAATCTACGAGCAGTACTTC.

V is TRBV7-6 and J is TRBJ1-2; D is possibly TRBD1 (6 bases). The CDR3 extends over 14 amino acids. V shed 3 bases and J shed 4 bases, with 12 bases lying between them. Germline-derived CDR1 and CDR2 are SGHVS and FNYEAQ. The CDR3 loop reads CASSLGAGPYGYTF. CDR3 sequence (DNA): TGTGCCAGCAGCTTGGGGGCAGGGCCCTATGGCTACACCTTC.

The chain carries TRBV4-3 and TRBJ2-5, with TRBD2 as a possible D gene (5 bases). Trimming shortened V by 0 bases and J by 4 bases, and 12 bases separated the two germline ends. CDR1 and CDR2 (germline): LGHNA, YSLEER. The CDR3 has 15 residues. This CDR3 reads CASSQESEGAETQYF. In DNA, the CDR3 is TGCGCCAGCAGCCAAGAATCAGAGGGAGCAGAGACCCAGTACTTC.

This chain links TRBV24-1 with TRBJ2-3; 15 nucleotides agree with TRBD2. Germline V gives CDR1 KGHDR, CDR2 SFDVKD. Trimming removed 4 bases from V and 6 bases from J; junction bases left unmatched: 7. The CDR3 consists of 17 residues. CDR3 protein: CATSEPGTSGRMDTQYF. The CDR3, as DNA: TGTGCCACCAGTGAGCCAGGGACTAGCGGGAGGATGGATACGCAGTATTTT.

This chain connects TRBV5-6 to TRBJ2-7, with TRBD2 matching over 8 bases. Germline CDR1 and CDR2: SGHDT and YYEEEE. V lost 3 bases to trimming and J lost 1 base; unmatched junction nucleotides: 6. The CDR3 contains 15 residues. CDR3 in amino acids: CASSWPGLGSYEQYF. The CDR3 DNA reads TGTGCCAGCAGCTGGCCGGGACTAGGATCCTACGAGCAGTACTTC.

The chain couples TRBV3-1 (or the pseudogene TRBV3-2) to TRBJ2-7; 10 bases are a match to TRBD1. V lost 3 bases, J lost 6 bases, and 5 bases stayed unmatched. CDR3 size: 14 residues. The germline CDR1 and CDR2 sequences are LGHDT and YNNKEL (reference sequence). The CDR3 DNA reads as TGTGCCAGCAGCCACAGGGACAGGGGTACCGAGCAGTACTTC. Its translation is CASSHRDRGTEQYF.

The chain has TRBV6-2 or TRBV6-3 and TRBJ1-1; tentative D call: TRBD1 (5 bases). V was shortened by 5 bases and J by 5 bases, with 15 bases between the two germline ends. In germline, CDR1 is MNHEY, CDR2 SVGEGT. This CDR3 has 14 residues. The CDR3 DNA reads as TGTGCCAGCAGTCGAATGATGGGGGGGACTGAAGCTTTCTTT. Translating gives CASSRMMGGTEAFF.

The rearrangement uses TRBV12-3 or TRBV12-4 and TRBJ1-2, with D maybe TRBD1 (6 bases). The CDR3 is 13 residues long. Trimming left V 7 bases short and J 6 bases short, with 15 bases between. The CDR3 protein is CASTKGTSDGYTF. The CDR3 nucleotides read TGTGCCAGCACCAAAGGGACATCTGATGGCTACACCTTC.

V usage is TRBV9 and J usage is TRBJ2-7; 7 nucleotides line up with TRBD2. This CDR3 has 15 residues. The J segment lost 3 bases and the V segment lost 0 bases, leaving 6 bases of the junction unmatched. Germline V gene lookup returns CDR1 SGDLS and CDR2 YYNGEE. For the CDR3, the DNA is TGTGCCAGCAGCGTAGGTCTAGGCGGGAGCTACGAGCAGTACTTC. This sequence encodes CASSVGLGGSYEQYF.

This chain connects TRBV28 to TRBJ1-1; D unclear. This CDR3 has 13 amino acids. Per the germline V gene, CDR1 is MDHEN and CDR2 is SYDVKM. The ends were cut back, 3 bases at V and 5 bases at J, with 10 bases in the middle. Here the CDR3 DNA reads TGTGCCAGCAGTTTGGATACGGGGACTGAAGCTTTCTTT. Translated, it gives CASSLDTGTEAFF.

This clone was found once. The CDR3 reads CASSPGAGMNTEAFF. The CDR3 DNA follows: TGTGCCAGCTCACCAGGGGCGGGAATGAACACTGAAGCTTTCTTT. The chain couples TRBV18 to TRBJ1-1; D possibly corresponds to TRBD1 (5 bases). This CDR3 comprises 15 residues. V was shortened by 2 bases and J by 0 bases, with 10 bases between the two germline ends. CDR1 is KGHSH, CDR2 LQKENI, per germline.

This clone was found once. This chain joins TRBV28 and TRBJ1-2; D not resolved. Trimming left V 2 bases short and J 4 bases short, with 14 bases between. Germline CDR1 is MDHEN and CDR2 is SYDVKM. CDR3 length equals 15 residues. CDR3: CASSLGGIIGYGYTF. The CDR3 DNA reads TGTGCCAGCAGTTTAGGAGGGATCATAGGCTATGGCTACACCTTC.

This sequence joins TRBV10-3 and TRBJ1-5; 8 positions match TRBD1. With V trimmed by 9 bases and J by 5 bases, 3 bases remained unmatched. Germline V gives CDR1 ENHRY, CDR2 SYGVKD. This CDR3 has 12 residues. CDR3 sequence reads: CAIGTGDQPQHF. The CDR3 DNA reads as TGTGCCATAGGGACAGGTGATCAGCCCCAGCATTTT.

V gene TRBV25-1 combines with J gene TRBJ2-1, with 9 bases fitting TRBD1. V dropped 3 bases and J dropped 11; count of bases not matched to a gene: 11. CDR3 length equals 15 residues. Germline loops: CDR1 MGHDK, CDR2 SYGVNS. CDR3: CASSDRDRVLGQQFF. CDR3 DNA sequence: TGTGCCAGCAGTGACCGGGACAGGGTACTGGGGCAGCAGTTCTTC.

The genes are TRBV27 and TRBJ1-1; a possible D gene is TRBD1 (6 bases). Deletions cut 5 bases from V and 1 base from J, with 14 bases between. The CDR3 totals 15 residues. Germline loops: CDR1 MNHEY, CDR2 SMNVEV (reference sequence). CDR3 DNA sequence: TGTGCCAGCAGTCCCCTGGGACATCAGAACACTGAAGCTTTCTTT. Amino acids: CASSPLGHQNTEAFF.

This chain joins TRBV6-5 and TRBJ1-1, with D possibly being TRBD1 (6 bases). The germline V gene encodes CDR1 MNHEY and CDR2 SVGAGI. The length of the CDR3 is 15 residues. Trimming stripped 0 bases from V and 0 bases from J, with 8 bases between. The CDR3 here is CASSYSQGMNTEAFF. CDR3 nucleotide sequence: TGTGCCAGCAGTTACTCGCAGGGGATGAACACTGAAGCTTTCTTT.

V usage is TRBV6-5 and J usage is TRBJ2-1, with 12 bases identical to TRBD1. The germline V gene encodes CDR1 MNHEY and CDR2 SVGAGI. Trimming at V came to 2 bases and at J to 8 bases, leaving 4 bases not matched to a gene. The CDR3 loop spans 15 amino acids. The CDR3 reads CASSYRGTGGHEQFF. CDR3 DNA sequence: TGTGCCAGCAGTTACCGGGGGACAGGGGGCCATGAGCAGTTCTTC.